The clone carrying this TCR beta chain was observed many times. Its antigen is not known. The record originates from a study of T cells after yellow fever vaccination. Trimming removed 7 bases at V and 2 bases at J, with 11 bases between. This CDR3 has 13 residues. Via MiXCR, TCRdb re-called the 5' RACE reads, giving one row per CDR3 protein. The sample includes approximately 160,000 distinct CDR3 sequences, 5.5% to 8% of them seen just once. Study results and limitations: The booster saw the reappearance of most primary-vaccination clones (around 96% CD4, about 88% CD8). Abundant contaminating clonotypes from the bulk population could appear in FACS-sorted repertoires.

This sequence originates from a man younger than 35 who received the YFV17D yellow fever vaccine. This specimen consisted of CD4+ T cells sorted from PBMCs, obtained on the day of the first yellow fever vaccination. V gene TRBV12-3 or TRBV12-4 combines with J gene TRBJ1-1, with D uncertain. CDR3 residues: CASTQEVNTEAFF. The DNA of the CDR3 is TGTGCCAGCACCCAAGAGGTTAACACTGAAGCTTTCTTT.